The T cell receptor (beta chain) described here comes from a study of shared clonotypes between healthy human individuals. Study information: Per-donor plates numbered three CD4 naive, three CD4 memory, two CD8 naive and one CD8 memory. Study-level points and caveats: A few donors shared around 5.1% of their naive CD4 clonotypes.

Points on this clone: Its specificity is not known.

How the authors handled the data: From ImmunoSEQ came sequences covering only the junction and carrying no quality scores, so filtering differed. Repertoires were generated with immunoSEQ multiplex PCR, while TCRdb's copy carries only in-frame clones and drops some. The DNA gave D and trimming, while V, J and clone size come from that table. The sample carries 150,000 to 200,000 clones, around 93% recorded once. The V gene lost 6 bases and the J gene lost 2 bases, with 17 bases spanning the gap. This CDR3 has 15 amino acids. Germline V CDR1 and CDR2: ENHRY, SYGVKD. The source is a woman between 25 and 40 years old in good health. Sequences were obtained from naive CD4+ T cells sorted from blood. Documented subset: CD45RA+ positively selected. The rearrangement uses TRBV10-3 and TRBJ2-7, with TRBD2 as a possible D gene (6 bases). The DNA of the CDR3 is TGTGCCATCAGCCTACGTGGGACTCAAACCTACGAGCAGTACTTC. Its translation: CAISLRGTQTYEQYF.